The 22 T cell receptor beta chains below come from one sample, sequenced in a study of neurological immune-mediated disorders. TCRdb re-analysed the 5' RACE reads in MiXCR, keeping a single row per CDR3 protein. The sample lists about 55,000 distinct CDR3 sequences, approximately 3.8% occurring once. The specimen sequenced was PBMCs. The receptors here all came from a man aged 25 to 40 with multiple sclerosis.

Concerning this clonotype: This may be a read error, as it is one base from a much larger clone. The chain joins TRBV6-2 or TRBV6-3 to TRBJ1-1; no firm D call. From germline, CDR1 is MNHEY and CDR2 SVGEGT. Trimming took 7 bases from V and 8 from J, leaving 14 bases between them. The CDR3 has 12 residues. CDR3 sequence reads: CASTGIVGEAFF. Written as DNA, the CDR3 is TGTGCCAGCACCGGGATAGTGGGGGAAGCTTTCTTT.

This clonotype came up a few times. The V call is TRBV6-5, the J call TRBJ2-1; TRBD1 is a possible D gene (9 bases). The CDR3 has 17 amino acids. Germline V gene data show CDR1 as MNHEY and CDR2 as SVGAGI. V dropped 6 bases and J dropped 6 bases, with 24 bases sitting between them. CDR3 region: CASRPRGGTGPSNEQFF. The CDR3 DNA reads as TGTGCCAGCAGACCCCGGGGGGGGACAGGGCCCTCCAATGAGCAGTTCTTC.

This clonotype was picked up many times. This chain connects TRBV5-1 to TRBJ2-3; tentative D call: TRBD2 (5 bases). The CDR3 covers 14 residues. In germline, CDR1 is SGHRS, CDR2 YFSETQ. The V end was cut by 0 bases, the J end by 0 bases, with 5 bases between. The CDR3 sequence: CASSLAGSTDTQYF. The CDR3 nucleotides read TGCGCCAGCAGCTTGGCGGGGAGCACAGATACGCAGTATTTT.

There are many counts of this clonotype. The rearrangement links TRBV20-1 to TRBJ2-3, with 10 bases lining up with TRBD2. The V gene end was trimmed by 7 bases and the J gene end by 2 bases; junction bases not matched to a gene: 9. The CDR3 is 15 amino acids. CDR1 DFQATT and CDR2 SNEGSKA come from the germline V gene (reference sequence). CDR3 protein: CSVPTLAGATDTQYF. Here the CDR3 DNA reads TGCAGTGTACCTACCCTAGCGGGGGCCACAGATACGCAGTATTTT.

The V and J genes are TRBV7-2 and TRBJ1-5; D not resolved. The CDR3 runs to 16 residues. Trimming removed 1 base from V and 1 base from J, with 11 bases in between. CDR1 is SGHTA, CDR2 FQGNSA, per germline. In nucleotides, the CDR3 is TGTGCCAGCAGCTTAGTCTCACAGCTGAGCAATCAGCCCCAGCATTTT. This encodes CASSLVSQLSNQPQHF. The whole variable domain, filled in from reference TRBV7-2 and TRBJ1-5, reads GAGVSQSPSNKVTEKGKDVELRCDPISGHTALYWYRQSLGQGLEFLIYFQGNSAPDKSGLPSDRFSAERTGGSVSTLTIQRTQQEDSAVYLCASSLVSQLSNQPQHFGDGTRLSIL.

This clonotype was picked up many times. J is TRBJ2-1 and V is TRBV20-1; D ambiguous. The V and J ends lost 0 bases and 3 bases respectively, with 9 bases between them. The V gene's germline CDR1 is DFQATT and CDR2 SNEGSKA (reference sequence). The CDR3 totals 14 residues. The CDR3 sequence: CSARDLADYNEQFF. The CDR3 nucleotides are TGCAGTGCTAGAGATCTGGCAGACTACAATGAGCAGTTCTTC.

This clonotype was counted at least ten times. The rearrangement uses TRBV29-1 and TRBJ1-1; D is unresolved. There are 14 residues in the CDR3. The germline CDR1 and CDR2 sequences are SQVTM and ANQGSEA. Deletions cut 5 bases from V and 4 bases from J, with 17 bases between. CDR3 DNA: TGCAGCGTTTTTTCGGAGTTGACGGTCACTGAAGCTTTCTTT. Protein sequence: CSVFSELTVTEAFF.

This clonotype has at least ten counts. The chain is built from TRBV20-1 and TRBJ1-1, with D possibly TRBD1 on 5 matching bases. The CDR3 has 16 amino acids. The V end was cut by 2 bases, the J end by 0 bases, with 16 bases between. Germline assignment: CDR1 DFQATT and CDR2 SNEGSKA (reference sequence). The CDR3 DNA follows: TGCAGTGCTAGAAAATCGGGACGGGCGTTGAACACTGAAGCTTTCTTT. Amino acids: CSARKSGRALNTEAFF.

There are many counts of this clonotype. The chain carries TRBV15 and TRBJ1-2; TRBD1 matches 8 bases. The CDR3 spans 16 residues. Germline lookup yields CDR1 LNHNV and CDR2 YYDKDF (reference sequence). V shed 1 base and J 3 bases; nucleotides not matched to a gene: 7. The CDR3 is CATSRAMDRVDYGYTF. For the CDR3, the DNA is TGTGCCACCAGCAGAGCTATGGACAGGGTGGACTATGGCTACACCTTC.

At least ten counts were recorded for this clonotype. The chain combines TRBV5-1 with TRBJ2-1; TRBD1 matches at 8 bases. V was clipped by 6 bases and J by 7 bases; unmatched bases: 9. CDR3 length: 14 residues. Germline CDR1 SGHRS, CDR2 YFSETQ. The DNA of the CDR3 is TGCGCCAGCACCCCTGACAGGGGTGGGAATGAGCAGTTCTTC. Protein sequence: CASTPDRGGNEQFF.

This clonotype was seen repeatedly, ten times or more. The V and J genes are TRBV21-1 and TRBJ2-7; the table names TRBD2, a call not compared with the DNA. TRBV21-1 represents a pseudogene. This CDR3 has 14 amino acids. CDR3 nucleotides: TGTGCCAGCAGCGCGCGGGAGGGACCCTACGAGCAGTACTTC. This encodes CASSAREGPYEQYF.

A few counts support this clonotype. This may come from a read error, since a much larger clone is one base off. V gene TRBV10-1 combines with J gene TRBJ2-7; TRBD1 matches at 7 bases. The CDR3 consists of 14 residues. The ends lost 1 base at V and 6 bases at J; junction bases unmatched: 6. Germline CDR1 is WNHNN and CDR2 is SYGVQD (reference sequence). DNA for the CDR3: TGCGCCAGCAGTGAGTGGGGAAAGGGGGCCGAGCAGTACTTC. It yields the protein CASSEWGKGAEQYF.

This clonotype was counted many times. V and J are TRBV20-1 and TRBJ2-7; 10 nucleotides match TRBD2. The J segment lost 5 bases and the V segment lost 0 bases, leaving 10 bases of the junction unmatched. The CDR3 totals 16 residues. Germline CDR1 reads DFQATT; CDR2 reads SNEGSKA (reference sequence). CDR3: CSARDSTLAGVHEQYF. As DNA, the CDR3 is TGCAGTGCTAGAGATTCGACTCTAGCGGGAGTCCACGAGCAGTACTTC.

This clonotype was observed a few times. The CDR3 nucleotides read TGTGCCAGCAGCGCGTCGGGCTCTCGTGATACGCAGTATTTT. It translates to CASSASGSRDTQYF. V gene TRBV9 combines with J gene TRBJ2-3; no reliable D call. This CDR3 is built from 14 residues. V lost 3 bases, J lost 6 bases, and 14 bases lay in between. Per germline, CDR1 SGDLS and CDR2 YYNGEE.

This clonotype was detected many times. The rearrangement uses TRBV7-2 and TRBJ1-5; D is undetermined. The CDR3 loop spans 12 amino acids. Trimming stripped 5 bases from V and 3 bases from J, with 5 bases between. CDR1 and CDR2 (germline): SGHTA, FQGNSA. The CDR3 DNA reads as TGTGCCAGCAGCAGCAACAATCAGCCCCAGCATTTT. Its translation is CASSSNNQPQHF.

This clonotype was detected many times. CDR3 nucleotides: TGTGCCAGCAGCTATCGGACTAGCGGGAGAGGGAATGAGCAGTTCTTC. Translation: CASSYRTSGRGNEQFF. The rearrangement uses TRBV11-2 and TRBJ2-1; 13 bases are shared with TRBD2. There are 16 residues in the CDR3. Trimming at V came to 4 bases and at J to 7 bases, leaving 7 bases not matched to a gene. Germline V CDR1 and CDR2: SGHAT, FQNNGV.

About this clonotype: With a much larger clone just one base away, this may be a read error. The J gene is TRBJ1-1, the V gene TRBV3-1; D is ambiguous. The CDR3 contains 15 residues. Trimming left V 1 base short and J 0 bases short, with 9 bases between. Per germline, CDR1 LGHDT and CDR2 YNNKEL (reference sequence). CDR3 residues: CASSQAREMNTEAFF. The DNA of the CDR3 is TGTGCCAGCAGCCAAGCTCGAGAAATGAACACTGAAGCTTTCTTT.

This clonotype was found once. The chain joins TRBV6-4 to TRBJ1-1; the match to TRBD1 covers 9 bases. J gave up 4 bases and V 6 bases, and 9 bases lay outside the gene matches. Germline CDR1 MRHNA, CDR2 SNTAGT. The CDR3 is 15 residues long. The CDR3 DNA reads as TGTGCCAGCAGCAACTCCGGGACAGGGACCACTGAAGCTTTCTTT. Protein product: CASSNSGTGTTEAFF.

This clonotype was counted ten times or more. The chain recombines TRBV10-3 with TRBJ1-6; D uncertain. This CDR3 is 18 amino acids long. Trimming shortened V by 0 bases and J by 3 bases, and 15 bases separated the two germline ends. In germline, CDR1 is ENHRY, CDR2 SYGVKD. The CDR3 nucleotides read TGTGCCATCAGTGAGTCGTCGGGAGCCGCTTTCTATAATTCACCCCTCCACTTT. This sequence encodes CAISESSGAAFYNSPLHF.

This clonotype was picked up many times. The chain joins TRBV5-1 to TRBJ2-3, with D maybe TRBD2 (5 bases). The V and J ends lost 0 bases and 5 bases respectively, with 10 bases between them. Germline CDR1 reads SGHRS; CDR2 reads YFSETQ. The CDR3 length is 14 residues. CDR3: CASSLAGLEDTQYF. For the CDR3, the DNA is TGCGCCAGCAGCTTGGCCGGACTGGAAGATACGCAGTATTTT. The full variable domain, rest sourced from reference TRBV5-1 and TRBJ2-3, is KAGVTQTPRYLIKTRGQQVTLSCSPISGHRSVSWYQQTPGQGLQFLFEYFSETQRNKGNFPGRFSGRQFSNSRSEMNVSTLELGDSALYLCASSLAGLEDTQYFGPGTRLTVL.

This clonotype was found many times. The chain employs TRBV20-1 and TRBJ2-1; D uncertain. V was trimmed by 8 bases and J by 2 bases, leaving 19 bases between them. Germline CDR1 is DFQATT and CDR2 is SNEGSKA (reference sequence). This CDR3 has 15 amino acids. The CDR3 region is CSLTDRLAPYNEQFF. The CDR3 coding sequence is TGCAGTCTTACCGACCGACTGGCCCCCTACAATGAGCAGTTCTTC.

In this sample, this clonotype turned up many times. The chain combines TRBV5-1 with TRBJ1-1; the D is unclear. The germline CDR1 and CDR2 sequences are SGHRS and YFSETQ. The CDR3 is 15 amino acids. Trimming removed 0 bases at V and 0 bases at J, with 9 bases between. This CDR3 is CASSLGVGMNTEAFF. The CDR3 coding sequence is TGCGCCAGCAGCTTGGGGGTGGGGATGAACACTGAAGCTTTCTTT. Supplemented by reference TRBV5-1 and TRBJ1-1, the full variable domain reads KAGVTQTPRYLIKTRGQQVTLSCSPISGHRSVSWYQQTPGQGLQFLFEYFSETQRNKGNFPGRFSGRQFSNSRSEMNVSTLELGDSALYLCASSLGVGMNTEAFFGQGTRLTVV.